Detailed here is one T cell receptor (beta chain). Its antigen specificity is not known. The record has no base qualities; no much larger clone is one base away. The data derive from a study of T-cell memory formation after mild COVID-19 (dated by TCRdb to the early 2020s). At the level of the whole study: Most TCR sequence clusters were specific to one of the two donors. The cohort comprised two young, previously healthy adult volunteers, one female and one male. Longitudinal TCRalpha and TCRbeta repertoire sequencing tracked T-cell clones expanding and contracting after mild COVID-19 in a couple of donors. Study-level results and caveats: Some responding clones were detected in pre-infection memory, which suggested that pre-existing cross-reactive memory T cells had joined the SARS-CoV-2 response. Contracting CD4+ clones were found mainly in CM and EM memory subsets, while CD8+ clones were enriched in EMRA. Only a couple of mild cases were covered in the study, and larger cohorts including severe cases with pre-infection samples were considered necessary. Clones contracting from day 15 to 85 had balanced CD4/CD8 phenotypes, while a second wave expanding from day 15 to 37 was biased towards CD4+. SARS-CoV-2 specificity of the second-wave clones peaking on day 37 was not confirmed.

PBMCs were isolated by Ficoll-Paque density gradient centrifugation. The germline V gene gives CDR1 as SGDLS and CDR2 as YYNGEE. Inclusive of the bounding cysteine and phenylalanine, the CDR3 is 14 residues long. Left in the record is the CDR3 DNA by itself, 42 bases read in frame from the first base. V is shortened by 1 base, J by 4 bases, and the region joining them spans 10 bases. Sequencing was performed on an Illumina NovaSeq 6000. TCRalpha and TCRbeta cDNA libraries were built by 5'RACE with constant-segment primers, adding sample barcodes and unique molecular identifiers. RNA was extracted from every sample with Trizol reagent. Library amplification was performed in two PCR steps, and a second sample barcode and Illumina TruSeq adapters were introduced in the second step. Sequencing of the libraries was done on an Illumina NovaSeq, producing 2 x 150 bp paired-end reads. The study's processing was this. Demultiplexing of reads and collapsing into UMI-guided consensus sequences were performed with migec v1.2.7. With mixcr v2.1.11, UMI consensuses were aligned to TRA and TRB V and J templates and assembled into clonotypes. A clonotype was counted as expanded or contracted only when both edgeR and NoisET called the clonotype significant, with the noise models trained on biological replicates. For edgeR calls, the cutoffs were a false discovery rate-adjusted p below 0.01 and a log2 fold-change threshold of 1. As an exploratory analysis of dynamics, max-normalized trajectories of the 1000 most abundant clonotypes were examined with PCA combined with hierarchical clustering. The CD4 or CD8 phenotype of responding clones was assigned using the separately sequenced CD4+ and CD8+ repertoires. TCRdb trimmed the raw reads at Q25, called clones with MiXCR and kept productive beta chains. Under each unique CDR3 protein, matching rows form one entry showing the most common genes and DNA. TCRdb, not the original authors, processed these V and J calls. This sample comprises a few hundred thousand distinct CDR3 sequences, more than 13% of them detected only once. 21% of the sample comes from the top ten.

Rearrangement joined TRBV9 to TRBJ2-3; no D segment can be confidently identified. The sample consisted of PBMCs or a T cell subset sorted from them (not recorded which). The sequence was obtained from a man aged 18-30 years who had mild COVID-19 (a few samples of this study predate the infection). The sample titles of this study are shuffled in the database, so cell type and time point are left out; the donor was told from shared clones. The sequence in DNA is TGTGCCAGCAGCGTATCGCCGGCCCCAGATACGCAGTATTTT. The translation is CASSVSPAPDTQYF.